A selection of T cell receptor beta chains follows, all from one sample in a study of T cells in Graves' hyperthyroidism and ophthalmopathy. TCRdb ran MiXCR on the multiplex PCR reads and lists one entry per CDR3 protein. The data hold hundreds of thousands of distinct CDR3 sequences, with approximately 14% observed a single time. Material for sequencing was blood. Receptor source: a woman between 18 and 30 years old with Graves' hyperthyroidism. Both conserved end residues are part of each CDR3. D genes are given only for firm matches. Clone size is not always given. Where it is, it says once, few, many or a class for expanded clones.

abundance	len	d_gene	j_gene	v_gene	CDR3nt	CDR3aa
many	17	TRBD1	TRBJ1-3	TRBV13	TGTGCCAGCAGCTTACGACAGGGGGTGATGAATGGAAACACCATATATTTT	CASSLRQGVMNGNTIYF
once	14	-	TRBJ1-4	TRBV7-2	TGTGCCAGCAGCTTCGGGCAGAATGAAGAAAAACTGTTTTTT	CASSFGQNEEKLFF
-	15	-	TRBJ2-1	TRBV24-1	TGTGCCACCAGTGATTTAGACAGCCCCCTCTCTTCTCAGTTCTTC	CATSDLDSPLSSQFF
many	14	TRBD1	TRBJ1-2	TRBV5-1	TGCGCCAGCAGCTTGGACCCGCAGGGGGATGGCTACACCTTC	CASSLDPQGDGYTF
-	14	TRBD1	TRBJ1-2	TRBV9	TGTGCCAGCAGCTCACTTGACAGGGAAAATGGCTACACCTTC	CASSSLDRENGYTF
-	14	-	TRBJ1-1	TRBV5-4	TGTGCCAGCAGCTTGGAAACAGGGAGGACTGAAGCTTTCTTT	CASSLETGRTEAFF
-	14	-	TRBJ2-5	TRBV15	TGTGCCACCAGTGTGACACGGAGTCAAGAGACCCAGTACTTC	CATSVTRSQETQYF
many	14	TRBD1	TRBJ1-5	TRBV7-9	TGTGCCAGCAGCCCCGGACAGGCCACTCAGCCCCAGCATTTT	CASSPGQATQPQHF
many	17	-	TRBJ2-3	TRBV6-1	TGTGCCAGCAGAGGCCCCCAGGGAACCCTTAGCACAGATACGCAGTATTTT	CASRGPQGTLSTDTQYF
many	15	-	TRBJ2-5	TRBV6-1	TGTGCCAGCAGTGAAGGGGGAACCGGCAGCGAGACCCAGTACTTC	CASSEGGTGSETQYF
many	18	-	TRBJ1-1	TRBV19	TGTGCCAGTAGTATGGGCAGGCCGGGGGTGTTTATGAACACTGAAGCTTTCTTT	CASSMGRPGVFMNTEAFF
many	17	TRBD1	TRBJ1-5	TRBV5-6	TGTGCCAGCAGCTTAGGACAGGGGGATGATCTGGGTCAGCCCCAGCATTTT	CASSLGQGDDLGQPQHF
many	13	TRBD2	TRBJ2-7	TRBV11-2	TGTGCCAGCAAGTCCGGGGGGGGCTACGAGCAGTACTTC	CASKSGGGYEQYF
-	15	-	TRBJ1-2	TRBV27	TGTGCCAGCAGTTTAATAGGGCAGGGCTTGGGTGGCTACACCTTC	CASSLIGQGLGGYTF
many	13	-	TRBJ1-2	TRBV7-9	TGTGCCAGCAGCTTAGCCAGTAGCTATGGCTACACCTTC	CASSLASSYGYTF
few	15	-	TRBJ1-2	TRBV19	TGTGCCAGTAGTCTCGACAGGAGATCGAACTATGGCTACACCTTC	CASSLDRRSNYGYTF
-	17	TRBD1	TRBJ1-6	TRBV10-3	TGTGCCATCAGTGAGACGGTGGGACAGGTCTATAATTCACCCCTCCACTTT	CAISETVGQVYNSPLHF
-	12	-	TRBJ2-7	TRBV28	TGTGCCAGCTCCGGTAGAGGGAACGAGCAGTACTTC	CASSGRGNEQYF
many	16	-	TRBJ1-1	TRBV20-1	TGCAGTGCTAGAGATCTTGGGACACCTTTGAACACTGAAGCTTTCTTT	CSARDLGTPLNTEAFF
many	13	-	TRBJ2-5	TRBV3-1	TGTGCCAGCAGCCAAGGACAGAAAGAGACCCAGTACTTC	CASSQGQKETQYF
many	15	-	TRBJ2-3	TRBV11-1	TGTGCCAGCAGCTCCGGCTTATTGGGAACAGATACGCAGTATTTT	CASSSGLLGTDTQYF
many	15	-	TRBJ2-1	TRBV6-1	TGTGCCAGCACTTGGAGTCAGGGGCGTCTGAATGAGCAGTTCTTC	CASTWSQGRLNEQFF
many	14	-	TRBJ1-5	TRBV5-6	TGTGCCAGCAGCGGGGACGGCCAGAATCAGCCCCAGCATTTT	CASSGDGQNQPQHF
many	15	TRBD1	TRBJ1-6	TRBV12-5	TGTGCTAGTGGTTTGGGACAGGGCAATAATTCACCCCTCCACTTT	CASGLGQGNNSPLHF
few	15	-	TRBJ2-2	TRBV7-9	TGTGCCAGCAGCCCGTCTGGGACGGACCGCGGGGAGCTGTTTTTT	CASSPSGTDRGELFF
many	18	TRBD2	TRBJ2-1	TRBV7-9	TGTGCCAGCAGCTTAGTAGGGAGCGGGGGCAGCTCCTACAATGAGCAGTTCTTC	CASSLVGSGGSSYNEQFF
many	12	TRBD2	TRBJ2-2	TRBV24-1	TGTGCCACCGAGCGGGAGACCGGGGAGCTGTTTTTT	CATERETGELFF
-	15	TRBD1	TRBJ1-4	TRBV25-1	TGTGCCAGCAGTGACCATGGACAGGGGAATGAAAAACTGTTTTTT	CASSDHGQGNEKLFF
few	16	-	TRBJ2-1	TRBV18	TGTGCCAGCTCACCAGAGTACTCTTACTCCTACAATGAGCAGTTCTTC	CASSPEYSYSYNEQFF
many	15	-	TRBJ2-5	TRBV4-1	TGCGCCAGCAGCCATATGAGGGCTAGTCAAGAGACCCAGTACTTC	CASSHMRASQETQYF
many	15	-	TRBJ1-5	TRBV27	TGTGCCAGCAGGCAACTTACAGGGAAGGATCAGCCCCAGCATTTT	CASRQLTGKDQPQHF
many	16	TRBD2	TRBJ2-5	TRBV2	TGTGCCAGCCTACTAGCGACGAGGCTGAAGCAAGAGACCCAGTACTTC	CASLLATRLKQETQYF
many	16	TRBD2	TRBJ2-7	TRBV20-1	TGCAGTGCTAGAGATCAGGATAGCGGGGACTCCTACGAGCAGTACTTC	CSARDQDSGDSYEQYF
-	12	TRBD1	TRBJ1-1	TRBV12-5	TGTGCTAGTGGAGACGGACAGGGAAAAGCTTTCTTT	CASGDGQGKAFF
many	15	-	TRBJ1-5	TRBV12-3/TRBV12-4	TGTGCCAGCAGTTTAGGCAGCTATCCGAATCAGCCCCAGCATTTT	CASSLGSYPNQPQHF
many	15	-	TRBJ2-3	TRBV29-1	TGCAGCGTTGAAGGGGCAGAGAGTATACAAAATACGCAGTATTTT	CSVEGAESIQNTQYF
-	15	-	TRBJ1-3	TRBV4-2	TGTGCCAGCAGCCGCCGGGGGGCTGCCGGAAACACCATATATTTT	CASSRRGAAGNTIYF
few	15	TRBD1	TRBJ1-1	TRBV29-1	TGCAGCGTTTGGGAACCACAGGGGGAGAACACTGAAGCTTTCTTT	CSVWEPQGENTEAFF
few	17	TRBD2	TRBJ2-1	TRBV7-3	TGTGCCAGCAGCTTAACGCAGGGACTAGCGGGATACAATGAGCAGTTCTTC	CASSLTQGLAGYNEQFF
many	17	TRBD2	TRBJ2-1	TRBV28	TGTGCCAGCAGTTCAACTCTAGCGGGCTACGGCCACAATGAGCAGTTCTTC	CASSSTLAGYGHNEQFF
many	15	-	TRBJ1-2	TRBV6-1	TGTGCCAGCAGTGAAACGACAGGAGTAGGCTATGGCTACACCTTC	CASSETTGVGYGYTF
-	19	TRBD2	TRBJ2-1	TRBV6-1	TGTGCCAGCAGTGAAGCGCTTCGTAGGACTAGCGGGGGGGCCGATGAGCAGTTCTTC	CASSEALRRTSGGADEQFF
many	17	TRBD1	TRBJ1-5	TRBV12-5	TGTGCTAGTGGAAATCGAGAGGGGACAGGGGCGAATCAGCCCCAGCATTTT	CASGNREGTGANQPQHF
few	17	-	TRBJ2-1	TRBV13	TGTGCCAGCAGCCTACCGACGACTTTGAGCTCCTACAATGAGCAGTTCTTC	CASSLPTTLSSYNEQFF
once	11	-	TRBJ2-5	TRBV29-1	TGCAGCGTTGAAGGGCGGGGGACCCAGTACTTC	CSVEGRGTQYF
few	18	TRBD2	TRBJ2-2	TRBV20-1	TGCAGTGCTACTCCGGGACTAGCGCGCTCCCCCTACACCGGGGAGCTGTTTTTT	CSATPGLARSPYTGELFF